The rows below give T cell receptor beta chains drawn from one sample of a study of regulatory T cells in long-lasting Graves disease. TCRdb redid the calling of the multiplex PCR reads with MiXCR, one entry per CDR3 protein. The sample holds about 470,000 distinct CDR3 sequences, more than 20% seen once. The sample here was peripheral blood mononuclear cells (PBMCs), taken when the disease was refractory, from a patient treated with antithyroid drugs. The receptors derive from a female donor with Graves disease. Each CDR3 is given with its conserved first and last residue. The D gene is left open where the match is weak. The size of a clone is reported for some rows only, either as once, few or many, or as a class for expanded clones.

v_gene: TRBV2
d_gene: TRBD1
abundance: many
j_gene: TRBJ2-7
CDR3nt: TGTGCCAGCAGTGAGGTTCCCATGACAGGGGAGAGCTCCTACGAGCAGTACTTC
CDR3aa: CASSEVPMTGESSYEQYF

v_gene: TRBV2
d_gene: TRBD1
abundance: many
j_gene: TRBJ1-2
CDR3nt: TGTGCCAGCAGTGAAGAACGACAGGGGAACTATGGCTACACCTTC
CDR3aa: CASSEERQGNYGYTF

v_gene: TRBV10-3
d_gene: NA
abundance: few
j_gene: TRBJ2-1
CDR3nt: TGTGCCATCAGTGATCCCGGGAGATGGGGTGAGCAGTTCTTC
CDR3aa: CAISDPGRWGEQFF

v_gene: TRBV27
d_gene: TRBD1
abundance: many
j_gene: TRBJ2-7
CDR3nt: TGTGCCAGCAGTTTCCTCACAGGGGGTTACACCTACGAGCAGTACTTC
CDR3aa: CASSFLTGGYTYEQYF

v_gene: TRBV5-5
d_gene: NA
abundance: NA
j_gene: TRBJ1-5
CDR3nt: TGTGCCAGCAGCCCGCTAGGGTATAGCAATCAGCCCCAGCATTTT
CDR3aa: CASSPLGYSNQPQHF

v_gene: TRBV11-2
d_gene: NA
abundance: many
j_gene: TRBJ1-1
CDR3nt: TGTGCCAGCAGCTTAGTAAAGGGGGTCGGCACTGAAGCTTTCTTT
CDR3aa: CASSLVKGVGTEAFF

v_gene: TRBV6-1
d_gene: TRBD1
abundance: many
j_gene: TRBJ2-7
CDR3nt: TGTGCCAGCAGTGAACCTAACAGGGGGAGCTCCTACGAGCAGTACTTC
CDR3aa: CASSEPNRGSSYEQYF

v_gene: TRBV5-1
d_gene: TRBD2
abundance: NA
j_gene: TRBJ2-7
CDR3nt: TGCGCCAGCAGCTCGGGGGGGCTCGACTACGAGCAGTACTTC
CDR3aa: CASSSGGLDYEQYF

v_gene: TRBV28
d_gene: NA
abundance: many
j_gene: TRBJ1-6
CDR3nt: TGTGCCAGCAGTTTAACCTATTCACCCCTCCACTTT
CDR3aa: CASSLTYSPLHF

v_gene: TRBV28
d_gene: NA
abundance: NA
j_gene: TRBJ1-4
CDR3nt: TGTGCCAGCAGAGTCTTCAGGGTAGGGGACTTTGGTGAAAAACTGTTTTTT
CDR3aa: CASRVFRVGDFGEKLFF

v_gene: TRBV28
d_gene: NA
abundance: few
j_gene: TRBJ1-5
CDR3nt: TGTGCCAGCAGTTTAATGTGGACGGATTTACATCAGCCCCAGCATTTT
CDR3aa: CASSLMWTDLHQPQHF

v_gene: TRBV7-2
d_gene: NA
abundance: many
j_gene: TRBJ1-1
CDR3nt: TGTGCCAGCAGCTTCAGGGACATGAACACTGAAGCTTTCTTT
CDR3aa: CASSFRDMNTEAFF

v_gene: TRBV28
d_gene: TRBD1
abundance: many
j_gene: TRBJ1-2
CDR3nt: TGTGCCAGCAGTTCACCCTCGACAGGGGACGGCTACACCTTC
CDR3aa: CASSSPSTGDGYTF

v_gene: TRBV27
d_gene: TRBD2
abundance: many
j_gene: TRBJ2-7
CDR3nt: TGTGCCAGCAGTTCAGCTAGCGGGAGATACGAGCAGTACTTC
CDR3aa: CASSSASGRYEQYF

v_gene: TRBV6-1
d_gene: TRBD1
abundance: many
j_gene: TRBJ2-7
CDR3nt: TGTGCCAGCAGTACATACAGGGGGCGAAAATACGAGCAGTACTTC
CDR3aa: CASSTYRGRKYEQYF

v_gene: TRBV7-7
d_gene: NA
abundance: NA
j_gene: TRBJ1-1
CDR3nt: TGTGCTAGCAGCCCGAACCCTTCGGCTGAAGCTTTCTTT
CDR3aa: CASSPNPSAEAFF

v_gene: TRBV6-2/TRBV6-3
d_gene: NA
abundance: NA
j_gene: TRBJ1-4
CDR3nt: TGTGCCAGCAGCCCCCTTGAAAAACTGTTTTTT
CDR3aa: CASSPLEKLFF

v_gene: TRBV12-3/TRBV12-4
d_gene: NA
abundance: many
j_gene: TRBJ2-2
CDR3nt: TGTGCCAGCAGTTTAGTAGGAGGCGGGGAGCTGTTTTTT
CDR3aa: CASSLVGGGELFF